Described below is a single TCR beta chain sequence and its context. The CDR3 has 15 amino acids. V trimming: 4 bases; J trimming: 3 bases; junction bases outside the gene matches: 5. CDR1 MGHDK and CDR2 SYGVNS come from the germline V gene. In the authors' workflow: Estimation of nucleated cell counts was performed using reference gene primer amplification. Measured with immunoSEQ multiplex PCR; TCRdb has only the in-frame clones, and not every one. D and trimming were read from the DNA, whereas the V and J calls and clone size are those reported in that table. Here the sample spans about 210,000 clones, approximately 85% being singletons. This sample was taken from a study of blood T cell repertoires in COVID-19. Overall study context: Researchers got acute and convalescent COVID-19 samples from the United States, Italy and Spain. PBMCs, B-cell-depleted T cells, or T cells provided the cDNA or gDNA that made up the material.

The sequence was obtained from a woman aged 45-65 years with active or convalescent COVID-19. The chain is built from TRBV25-1 and TRBJ2-2, with TRBD2 identical over 7 bases. Sequencing was done on a sample of peripheral blood. For the CDR3, the DNA is TGTGCCAGCAGTGTCTTGGCGGGGGACACCGGGGAGCTGTTTTTT. As protein: CASSVLAGDTGELFF.